Following are 6 T cell receptor beta chains from one sample sequenced in a study of Ad26.COV2.S vaccination and SARS-CoV-2 variants (dated by TCRdb to 2020 to 2022). The treatment or condition label for this specimen denotes: about 20 received Ad26.COV2.S at low or high dose, single or two shots; about 5 received placebo; per-sample allocation not given. For vaccine and placebo recipients, repertoires were sequenced using samples collected on day 63 after the first injection. The method behind the library was the immunoSEQ multiplex PCR assay. TCRdb took this table from immuneACCESS and kept in-frame rearrangements with V and J called. Such tables lack part of the clones; where checked against another copy, unresolved V genes explain under half of the gap, and the rest is unexplained. In this sample the table shows around 450,000 clones, over 75% of which occur a single time. The ten most abundant clones make up 12% of the sample.

The sample was peripheral blood, taken in a trial of Ad26.COV2.S vaccine versus placebo. These receptor sequences come from a person between 18 and 65 years old who received the Ad26.COV2.S COVID-19 vaccine or a placebo.

The CDR3 DNA sequence: TGTGCCAGCAGCTTGGGGACTAGCGTCTACAATGAGCAGTTCTTC. The encoded protein is CASSLGTSVYNEQFF. V usage is TRBV7-9 and J usage is TRBJ2-1; 10 bases agree with TRBD2. From germline, CDR1 is SEHNR and CDR2 FQNEAQ (reference sequence). This CDR3 region has 15 residues. J gave up 3 bases and V 3 bases, and 2 bases lay outside the gene matches.

The rearrangement links TRBV5-1 to TRBJ1-4, with unresolved D. V lost 2 bases and J 6 bases, leaving 11 bases between the germline ends. The germline CDR1 and CDR2 sequences are SGHRS and YFSETQ. This CDR3 is 14 amino acids long. CDR3 bases: TGCGCCAGCAGCTTAAGTCCCACCTATGAAAAACTGTTTTTT. It translates to CASSLSPTYEKLFF.

The gene calls are TRBV20-1 and TRBJ2-7; D is undetermined. This CDR3 spans 11 amino acids. From germline, CDR1 is DFQATT and CDR2 SNEGSKA (reference sequence). Trimming pared 7 bases from V and 5 bases from J, leaving 12 bases between. The CDR3: CSVTKVHEQYF. The CDR3 nucleotides read TGCAGTGTCACCAAAGTACACGAGCAGTACTTC.

This clone was recorded only once. The V and J genes are TRBV19 and TRBJ2-2; TRBD1 matches at 7 bases. Germline-derived CDR1 and CDR2 are LNHDA and SQIVND (reference sequence). Germline trimming cut 4 bases from V and 5 bases from J; bases unmatched to any gene: 10. This CDR3 has 16 amino acids. The CDR3 reads CASSNHRGQTTGELFF. The CDR3 nucleotides read TGTGCCAGTAGTAACCACAGGGGCCAGACTACCGGGGAGCTGTTTTTT.

This chain joins TRBV5-5 and TRBJ1-6; unclear D gene. V was shortened by 2 bases and J by 9 bases, with 12 bases between the two germline ends. The CDR3 runs to 14 residues. Germline V CDR1 and CDR2: SGHKS, YYEKEE (reference sequence). The CDR3 is CASSLPLPLSPLHF. DNA for the CDR3: TGTGCCAGCAGCTTACCATTACCCCTTTCACCCCTCCACTTT.

The chain has TRBV4-3 and TRBJ2-7; TRBD2 matches at 10 bases. The CDR3 runs to 15 residues. After removal of 3 bases from V and 4 bases from J, the junction contained 6 bases not matched to a gene. The germline gives CDR1 LGHNA, CDR2 YSLEER. DNA of the CDR3: TGCGCCAGCAGCCAGGGGGCTAGCGGGAGATACGAGCAGTACTTC. Translation gives CASSQGASGRYEQYF.